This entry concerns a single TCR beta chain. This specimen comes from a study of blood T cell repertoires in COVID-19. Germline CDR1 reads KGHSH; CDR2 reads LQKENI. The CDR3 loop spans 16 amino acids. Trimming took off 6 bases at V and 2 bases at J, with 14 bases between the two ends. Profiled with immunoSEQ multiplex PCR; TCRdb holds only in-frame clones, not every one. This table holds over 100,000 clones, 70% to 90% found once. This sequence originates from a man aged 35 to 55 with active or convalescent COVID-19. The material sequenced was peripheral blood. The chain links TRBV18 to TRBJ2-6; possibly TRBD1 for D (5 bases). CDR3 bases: TGTGCCAGCTCCCTCAGGGTAGACGCTGGGGCCAACGTCCTGACTTTC. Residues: CASSLRVDAGANVLTF.